The 5 T cell receptor beta chains listed next were all sequenced from one sample in a study of CD8+ T cells in alopecia areata. Pooled cells of cutaneous lymph node origin were sorted on CD4, CD8alpha, NKG2D, NKG2ACE and other markers. TCR sequencing used cDNA made by reverse transcription of extracted RNA. Sequencing used immunoSEQ multiplex PCR; TCRdb keeps in-frame clones, though not all of them. The sample includes 250,000 or so clones, none of them occurring once. Sequencing was carried out using CD4+ T cells sorted from a lymph node. The origin of the receptors is a C3H/HeJ mouse with alopecia areata. For this strain, the MHC haplotype corresponds to H2-k.

Concerning this clone itself: Gene names follow the mouse nomenclature. The read is 4 residues too short to cover the CDR3 end, so that end is filled in from the germline J gene. This chain uses TRBV2 with TRBJ1-2, with D possibly matching TRBD1 (6 bases). The V gene lost 0 bases and the J gene lost 3 bases, with 11 bases spanning the gap. The CDR3 consists of 15 residues. CDR1 and CDR2 (germline): LGHNA, YSYQKL. This CDR3 reads CASSQDRGYDSDYTF. The CDR3 bases that were read are TGTGCCAGCAGCCAAGATAGGGGGTATGACTCC.

This clone has just a few counts. The genes are named according to mouse. The read ends 4 residues before the CDR3 terminus; that terminus is restored from the germline J gene. The gene calls are TRBV5 and TRBJ2-1, with 7 bases fitting TRBD1. The CDR3 covers 14 residues. Looked up from germline, CDR1 is LGHNA and CDR2 is YNLKQL (reference sequence). V shed 4 bases and J 4 bases; nucleotides not matched to a gene: 4. The chain's CDR3 is CASSPRDRYAEQFF. CDR3 DNA, as far as it was read: TGTGCCAGCAGCCCCCGGGACAGATATGCT.

Comment on this clone: Genes here carry mouse names. The read ends 4 residues early relative to the CDR3; the germline J gene fills the gap. This same CDR3 is encoded by further DNA sequences in the sample. The chain links TRBV1 to TRBJ2-3; D ambiguous. Trimming took 1 base from V and 0 from J, leaving 5 bases between them. CDR3 size: 14 residues. The germline CDR1 and CDR2 sequences are NSQYPW and LRSPGD (reference sequence). CDR3: CTCSAVGSAETLYF. The DNA read from the CDR3 is TGCACCTGCAGTGCAGTTGGGAGTGCAGAA.

This clone was detected many times. Mouse germline and gene names are used. The read terminates 4 residues ahead of where the CDR3 ends, so the germline J gene completes it. The rearrangement links TRBV16 to TRBJ1-2, with D possibly TRBD1 on 6 matching bases. Per the germline V gene, CDR1 is SGHSA and CDR2 is FRNQAP. The CDR3 runs to 13 residues. Trimming cost V 9 bases and J 2 bases, with 13 bases left between them. The CDR3 sequence: CARAHRDNSDYTF. The part of the CDR3 DNA that was read is TGTGCAAGGGCCCACAGGGACAACTCC.

This clone was detected a few times. Gene names are the mouse ones. The sequenced fragment ends 4 residues before the CDR3 boundary, so the rest is inferred from the germline J gene. V usage is TRBV13-2 and J usage is TRBJ2-2; 10 positions agree with TRBD1. Trimming at V came to 5 bases and at J to 3 bases, leaving 4 bases not matched to a gene. Germline V gene data show CDR1 as NNHNN and CDR2 as SYGAGS (reference sequence). This CDR3 has 15 residues. The sequenced CDR3 bases are TGTGCCAGCGGCCGGACAGGGGGGGACACCGGG. Residues: CASGRTGGDTG. From start to end, the CDR3 is CASGRTGGDTGQLYF.